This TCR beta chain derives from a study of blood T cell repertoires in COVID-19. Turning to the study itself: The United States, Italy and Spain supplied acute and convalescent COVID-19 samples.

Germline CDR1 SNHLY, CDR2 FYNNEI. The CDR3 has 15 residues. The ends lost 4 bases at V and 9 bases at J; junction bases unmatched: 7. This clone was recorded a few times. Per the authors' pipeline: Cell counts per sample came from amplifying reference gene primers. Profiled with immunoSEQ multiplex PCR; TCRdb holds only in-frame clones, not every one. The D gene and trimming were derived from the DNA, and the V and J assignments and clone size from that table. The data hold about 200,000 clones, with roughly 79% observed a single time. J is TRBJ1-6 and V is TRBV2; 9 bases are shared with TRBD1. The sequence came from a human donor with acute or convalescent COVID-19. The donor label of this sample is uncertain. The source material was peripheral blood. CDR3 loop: CASSAVPGQGSPLHF. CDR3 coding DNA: TGTGCCAGCAGTGCCGTCCCGGGACAGGGTTCACCCCTCCACTTT.